The T cell receptor (beta chain) under discussion was sequenced for a study of T cell responses to AZD1222 COVID-19 vaccine. The CDR3 has 14 amino acids. Per the germline V gene, CDR1 is MNHEY and CDR2 is SMNVEV (reference sequence). The V end was cut by 3 bases, the J end by 4 bases, with 12 bases between. The study's findings and limits: The study found vaccine-associated CD4 TCRs spanning spike, dominant at 160-218 and 743-854. The donor group comprised mostly white British people and more females; the analysis possibly underestimated clonal diversity.

Comments on this clone: The antigen is not known.

Sequencing was performed with immunoSEQ multiplex PCR; in TCRdb, only in-frame clones are kept and a portion is missing. This sample has about 150,000 clones, with about 86% found just once. The chain has TRBV27 and TRBJ1-1; the D gene is possibly TRBD1 (6 bases). This specimen was peripheral blood, taken 28 days after the second AZD1222 dose. This receptor was identified in an adult who received the AZD1222 COVID-19 vaccine. In nucleotides, the CDR3 is TGTGCCAGCAGTTTCCTAAGGGGGAGCACTGAAGCTTTCTTT. Amino acids: CASSFLRGSTEAFF.